The next 32 T cell receptor beta chains were all read from a single sample in a study of T cells in Graves' hyperthyroidism and ophthalmopathy. Regions amplified from RNA transcripts were the TCR beta CDR3 regions. The TCR CDR3 was amplified in a first-round RT-PCR using the HTBI primer set. TCRdb re-analysed the multiplex PCR reads in MiXCR, keeping a single row per CDR3 protein. The sample includes roughly 400,000 distinct CDR3 sequences, 20% to 25% of them seen just once. The sample comprised blood. These receptors were taken from a man aged 50 to 59 with Graves' hyperthyroidism.

This clonotype came up many times. The chain is built from TRBV5-1 and TRBJ2-7; D possibly corresponds to TRBD2 (7 bases). The CDR3 has 13 residues. CDR1 and CDR2 from the germline V gene are SGHRS and YFSETQ. The V end lost 3 bases, the J end lost 4 bases, and 11 bases lay between the germline ends. The DNA of the CDR3 is TGCGCCAGCAGCTCAGGGGAGGGTTACGAGCAGTACTTC. Translation: CASSSGEGYEQYF.

In regard to this clonotype: A read error may explain this, as a much larger clone is one base away. This chain links TRBV29-1 with TRBJ1-1; 11 bases are a match to TRBD1. The ends lost 6 bases at V and 11 bases at J; junction bases unmatched: 8. CDR3 size: 12 residues. Germline V CDR1 and CDR2: SQVTM, ANQGSEA. The CDR3 reads CSVAGQGVKAFF. The CDR3 DNA reads TGCAGCGTGGCGGGACAGGGGGTTAAGGCTTTCTTT.

A few counts support this clonotype. The CDR3 bases are TGTGCCAGTAGTATCAACCCTCTAGCGGGACCACACAATGAGCAGTTCTTC. Translation gives CASSINPLAGPHNEQFF. V and J are TRBV19 and TRBJ2-1, with 9 bases that match TRBD2. The CDR3 consists of 17 residues. V was pared by 3 bases and J by 5 bases, with 11 bases of the junction left unmatched. Germline V gives CDR1 LNHDA, CDR2 SQIVND (reference sequence).

V gene TRBV12-3 or TRBV12-4 combines with J gene TRBJ2-2; D is undetermined. Trimming cost V 7 bases and J 5 bases, with 8 bases left between them. The CDR3 has 12 amino acids. CDR3 in amino acids: CASTPQTGELFF. Written as DNA, the CDR3 is TGTGCCAGCACACCTCAAACCGGGGAGCTGTTTTTT.

V is TRBV14 and J is TRBJ2-1, with 9 bases fitting TRBD2. Germline loops: CDR1 SGHDN, CDR2 FVKESK. There are 15 residues in the CDR3. V was clipped by 10 bases and J by 1 base; unmatched bases: 8. The CDR3 DNA reads TGTGCCACCAGACTAGCGGCATCGTCCTACAATGAGCAGTTCTTC. It encodes CATRLAASSYNEQFF.

This clonotype turned up a few times. The gene calls are TRBV6-5 and TRBJ2-7; D perhaps matches TRBD1 (6 bases). Deletions cut 2 bases from V and 3 bases from J, with 8 bases between. Germline CDR1 MNHEY, CDR2 SVGAGI. CDR3 length: 13 residues. CDR3 protein: CASSYRDNYEQYF. For the CDR3, the DNA is TGTGCCAGCAGTTACCGGGACAACTACGAGCAGTACTTC.

This clonotype was seen only a few times. The CDR3 nucleotides are TGCGCCAGCAGCTTGGGCTCCGGAGAGACCCAGTACTTC. Translating it yields CASSLGSGETQYF. The gene calls are TRBV5-1 and TRBJ2-5, with D uncertain. The CDR3 has 13 amino acids. V lost 0 bases and J lost 4, with 7 bases in between. Per the germline V gene, CDR1 is SGHRS and CDR2 is YFSETQ.

The V gene is TRBV4-1, the J gene TRBJ2-1; 9 bases align to TRBD1. Germline assignment: CDR1 MGHRA and CDR2 YSYEKL. There are 16 residues in the CDR3. V shed 3 bases, J shed 8 bases, and the junction held 11 bases outside the gene matches. This chain's CDR3 is CASSQQPGQGLDEQFF. In DNA form, the CDR3 reads TGCGCCAGCAGCCAGCAGCCGGGACAGGGATTGGATGAGCAGTTCTTC.

V and J are TRBV20-1 and TRBJ2-3; 10 nucleotides match TRBD2. This CDR3 contains 17 residues. Germline loops: CDR1 DFQATT, CDR2 SNEGSKA (reference sequence). V shed 6 bases, J shed 0 bases, and the junction held 12 bases outside the gene matches. CDR3 sequence reads: CSARTSGAPSSTDTQYF. DNA of the CDR3: TGCAGTGCAAGAACTAGCGGGGCTCCCTCCAGCACAGATACGCAGTATTTT.

J is TRBJ2-3 and V is TRBV7-9; D unresolved. V lost 6 bases, J lost 2 bases, and 6 bases lay in between. The CDR3 has 12 amino acids. Germline V lookup: CDR1 SEHNR, CDR2 FQNEAQ (reference sequence). The CDR3 region is CASREPTDTQYF. Here the CDR3 DNA reads TGTGCCAGCAGGGAACCCACAGATACGCAGTATTTT.

This clonotype has only a few counts. The chain carries TRBV12-3 or TRBV12-4 and TRBJ2-2; TRBD1 agrees at 8 bases. V was clipped by 6 bases and J by 7 bases; unmatched bases: 1. This CDR3 contains 12 residues. The CDR3 region is CASRGTGGELFF. CDR3 nucleotide sequence: TGTGCCAGCAGGGGGACAGGCGGGGAGCTGTTTTTT.

This clonotype was seen just once. This may be a read error: a much more frequent sequence differs by one nucleotide. The V and J genes are TRBV15 and TRBJ2-1; D gene uncertain. With 0 bases removed from V and 4 bases from J, the gap between germline ends came to 13 bases. The CDR3 spans 16 residues. Germline V gene lookup returns CDR1 LNHNV and CDR2 YYDKDF (reference sequence). CDR3 region: CATSREGSPPYNEQFF. DNA for the CDR3: TGTGCCACCAGCAGAGAGGGGTCCCCCCCATACAATGAGCAGTTCTTC. Full variable domain (outside the CDR3, taken from reference TRBV15 and TRBJ2-1): DAMVIQNPRYQVTQFGKPVTLSCSQTLNHNVMYWYQQKSSQAPKLLFHYYDKDFNNEADTPDNFQSRRPNTSFCFLDIRSPGLGDTAMYLCATSREGSPPYNEQFFGPGTRLTVL.

This clonotype showed up just a few times. This chain joins TRBV11-3 and TRBJ2-1, with D perhaps matching TRBD2 (5 bases). V was cut by 3 bases and J by 6 bases, with 15 bases left in between. The CDR3 is 15 residues long. Germline lookup yields CDR1 SGHNT and CDR2 YENEEA. CDR3 amino acids: CASSLMASLGNEQFF. CDR3 nucleotide sequence: TGTGCCAGCAGCTTGATGGCTAGCTTGGGCAATGAGCAGTTCTTC.

This clonotype occurred a few times. A much larger clone lies one base from this, so it may be a read error. The chain carries TRBV3-1 and TRBJ1-1; 9 bases fit TRBD1. The CDR3 has 16 residues. In germline, CDR1 is LGHDT, CDR2 YNNKEL (reference sequence). In nucleotides, the CDR3 is TGTGCCGGCAGCCCAAACAGGGGGCGGGTGAACACTGAAGCTTTCTTT. Translated, it gives CAGSPNRGRVNTEAFF.

The chain combines TRBV10-3 with TRBJ2-5; either TRBD1 or TRBD2 may supply D (5 bases each). This CDR3 has 14 amino acids. Germline-derived CDR1 and CDR2 are ENHRY and SYGVKD. V was cut by 4 bases and J by 5 bases, with 14 bases left in between. In DNA, the CDR3 is TGTGCCATCAGTGGGTCGGGGACGGGCGAGACCCAGTACTTC. Protein product: CAISGSGTGETQYF.

The V gene is TRBV7-2, the J gene TRBJ2-5; TRBD2 might be the D (5 bases). V was shortened by 7 bases and J by 5 bases, with 20 bases between the two germline ends. This CDR3 comprises 15 residues. The V gene's germline CDR1 is SGHTA and CDR2 FQGNSA. CDR3 bases: TGTGCCAGCACCCCTAACGTCGGGGTCGGTGAGACCCAGTACTTC. This encodes CASTPNVGVGETQYF.

This rearrangement joins TRBV12-3 or TRBV12-4 to TRBJ1-5; 9 bases fit TRBD1. This CDR3 has 16 residues. The V gene end was trimmed by 9 bases and the J gene end by 11 bases; junction bases not matched to a gene: 20. Here the CDR3 reads CASSSGTGSSFGAQHF. The CDR3, as DNA: TGTGCCAGTAGCTCGGGGACAGGGAGCTCCTTTGGAGCCCAGCATTTT.

The chain couples TRBV28 to TRBJ1-4; no firm D call. Germline V gene sequence: CDR1 MDHEN, CDR2 SYDVKM. Trimming shortened V by 6 bases and J by 3 bases, and 8 bases separated the two germline ends. The CDR3 is made up of 13 amino acids. The CDR3: CASRATSNEKLFF. Here the CDR3 DNA reads TGTGCCAGCAGAGCGACCTCTAATGAAAAACTGTTTTTT.

This clonotype occurred a few times. The rearrangement joins TRBV12-5 to TRBJ1-1, with TRBD1 identical over 8 bases. This CDR3 comprises 14 residues. Trimming removed 1 base from V and 4 bases from J; junction bases left unmatched: 2. Germline CDR1 reads LGHNT; CDR2 reads FRNRAP. DNA for the CDR3: TGTGCTAGTGGTTTGGGCAGGGGGCTCACTGAAGCTTTCTTT. It specifies CASGLGRGLTEAFF. Filled out from reference TRBV12-5 and TRBJ1-1, the complete variable domain reads DARVTQTPRHKVTEMGQEVTMRCQPILGHNTVFWYRQTMMQGLELLAYFRNRAPLDDSGMPKDRFSAEMPDATLATLKIQPSEPRDSAVYFCASGLGRGLTEAFFGQGTRLTVV.

The genes are TRBV20-1 and TRBJ2-5; D gene ambiguous. This CDR3 has 14 residues. The germline CDR1 and CDR2 sequences are DFQATT and SNEGSKA (reference sequence). The V end was cut by 1 base, the J end by 0 bases, with 9 bases between. The CDR3, as DNA: TGCAGTGCTAGAGCCACGGTGTACCAAGAGACCCAGTACTTC. Amino acid sequence: CSARATVYQETQYF.

This rearrangement joins TRBV6-5 to TRBJ2-7; 11 bases align to TRBD1. The germline gives CDR1 MNHEY, CDR2 SVGAGI. J was trimmed by 5 bases and V by 2 bases; bases with no gene match: 5. The CDR3 length is 15 residues. The DNA for the CDR3 is TGTGCCAGCAGTTACAACGGACAGGGGGCACACGAGCAGTACTTC. Translation: CASSYNGQGAHEQYF.

Only a few counts were recorded for this clonotype. The rearrangement uses TRBV4-1 and TRBJ2-1; 7 bases fit TRBD2. Looked up from germline, CDR1 is MGHRA and CDR2 is YSYEKL. The CDR3 length is 14 residues. The trim removed 8 bases at V and 7 bases at J, leaving 11 bases unmatched. Here the CDR3 reads CASGLAAGRNEQFF. CDR3 bases: TGCGCCAGCGGCCTAGCGGCGGGAAGGAATGAGCAGTTCTTC.

The CDR3 here is CASTRSGLAGGTDTQYF. The CDR3 DNA reads as TGTGCCAGCACCCGGTCGGGACTAGCGGGGGGCACAGATACGCAGTATTTT. The chain joins TRBV6-1 to TRBJ2-3, with 14 nucleotides matching TRBD2. CDR1 MNHNS and CDR2 SASEGT come from the germline V gene. Germline trimming cut 7 bases from V and 1 base from J; bases unmatched to any gene: 7. This CDR3 comprises 17 residues.

CDR3 protein: CASGRGQETQYF. The DNA for the CDR3 is TGCGCCAGCGGACGGGGACAGGAGACCCAGTACTTC. The rearrangement joins TRBV10-2 to TRBJ2-5, with 7 bases identical to TRBD1. The V and J ends lost 8 bases and 5 bases, in that order; junction bases with no gene match: 5. CDR3 length equals 12 residues. Germline V gene data show CDR1 as WSHSY and CDR2 as SAAADI.

This clonotype was found a few times. This chain uses TRBV12-3 or TRBV12-4 with TRBJ1-1, with TRBD1 identical over 7 bases. CDR3 size: 14 residues. The junction had 8 bases not matched to a gene; V was cut back by 6 bases and J by 4 bases. The CDR3 loop reads CASRQNRGPTEAFF. For the CDR3, the DNA is TGTGCCAGCAGACAGAACAGGGGTCCCACTGAAGCTTTCTTT.

The chain has TRBV3-1 and TRBJ2-7, with 7 positions matching TRBD1. From germline, CDR1 is LGHDT and CDR2 YNNKEL (reference sequence). The J segment lost 6 bases and the V segment lost 3 bases, leaving 5 bases of the junction unmatched. The CDR3 extends over 13 amino acids. CDR3 coding DNA: TGTGCCAGCAGCCACATTACAGGGGCCGAGCAGTACTTC. It codes for CASSHITGAEQYF.

The DNA of the CDR3 is TGCGCCAGCAGCTTAATGGGGGGCTCTGGGGCCAACGTCCTGACTTTC. The encoded protein is CASSLMGGSGANVLTF. The chain combines TRBV5-1 with TRBJ2-6; D possibly corresponds to TRBD2 (6 bases). This CDR3 has 16 amino acids. Germline assignment: CDR1 SGHRS and CDR2 YFSETQ. Trimming removed 2 bases from V and 0 bases from J, with 9 bases in between.

CDR3 sequence reads: CASSYVRLDTQYF. The CDR3 nucleotides are TGTGCCAGCAGTTACGTGCGGTTGGATACGCAGTATTTT. This rearrangement joins TRBV6-5 to TRBJ2-3; D remains ambiguous. The germline gives CDR1 MNHEY, CDR2 SVGAGI. The CDR3 totals 13 residues. The V and J ends lost 2 bases and 6 bases respectively, with 9 bases between them.

In this sample, this clonotype turned up many times. The chain combines TRBV30 with TRBJ2-1; D unresolved. CDR1 is GTSNPN, CDR2 SVGIG, per germline (reference sequence). V lost 0 bases, J lost 5 bases, and 2 bases lay in between. The CDR3 totals 11 residues. The CDR3 bases are TGTGCCTGGAGTGTAGACAATGAGCAGTTCTTC. This codes for CAWSVDNEQFF.

This clonotype was seen a handful of times. The V and J genes are TRBV3-1 and TRBJ1-2; 12 bases are shared with TRBD1. V lost 4 bases, J lost 7 bases, and 7 bases stayed unmatched. Germline values: CDR1 LGHDT, CDR2 YNNKEL (reference sequence). The CDR3 has 15 amino acids. CDR3 nucleotides: TGTGCCAGCAGCCCCCGGGACAGGGGGCTCTTTGGCTACACCTTC. Protein sequence: CASSPRDRGLFGYTF.

The chain employs TRBV20-1 and TRBJ1-2, with a possible D match to TRBD1 (5 bases). The CDR3 covers 13 residues. V dropped 3 bases and J dropped 7 bases, with 15 bases sitting between them. Germline CDR1 and CDR2: DFQATT and SNEGSKA (reference sequence). CDR3: CSASTGGGGGYTF. CDR3 DNA sequence: TGCAGTGCTAGTACCGGGGGAGGCGGTGGCTACACCTTC.

The V gene is TRBV6-1, the J gene TRBJ1-2; D is undetermined. CDR1 and CDR2 from the germline V gene are MNHNS and SASEGT. The germline V and J ends were trimmed by 8 bases and 2 bases, with 9 bases remaining between them. CDR3 length: 12 residues. CDR3 sequence: CASLGSNYGYTF. The CDR3 DNA reads TGTGCCAGCCTGGGGTCCAACTATGGCTACACCTTC.